This T cell receptor (beta chain) was obtained from a study of control samples from healthy donors and cancer patients. Between the trimmed V and J ends, which lost 3 bases and 4 bases, there was a span of 4 bases. Per the germline V gene, CDR1 is SGHTA and CDR2 is FQGNSA. This CDR3 contains 13 residues. This clone was recorded once. Data came from immunoSEQ multiplex PCR; TCRdb stores just in-frame clones and leaves some out. The table records some 98,000 clones, about 88% of them present only once. V usage is TRBV7-2 and J usage is TRBJ2-6; D unresolved. This TCR derives from a man between 65 and 80 years old with lung cancer. Sequencing was performed on PBMCs. CDR3 bases: TGTGCCAGCAGCTTTAAGGGGGCCAACGTCCTGACTTTC. Its translation is CASSFKGANVLTF.